This TCR beta chain was profiled in a study of blood T cell repertoires in COVID-19. Study-level background: Donors in the United States, Italy and Spain gave samples during acute or convalescent COVID-19. PBMCs, B-cell-depleted T cells, or T cells were the source of the cDNA or gDNA that made up the material.

This CDR3 spans 12 amino acids. The V gene's germline CDR1 is MRHNA and CDR2 SNTAGT. Clones were read by immunoSEQ multiplex PCR, and TCRdb kept only the in-frame ones, dropping some. The table lists 60,000 to 85,000 clones, roughly nine tenths of them singletons, with almost 5% in the top ten. With respect to this clone: Mismatch with germline at one junction end may stem from a read error.

This chain joins TRBV6-4 and TRBJ2-5, with 16 bases matching TRBD2. The TCR originated in a woman aged 45 to 65 with active COVID-19. Sequenced: peripheral blood. This CDR3 reads CASSAGLAGGHF. CDR3 nucleotide sequence: TGTGCCAGCAGTGCGGGACTAGCGGGAGGGCACTTC.